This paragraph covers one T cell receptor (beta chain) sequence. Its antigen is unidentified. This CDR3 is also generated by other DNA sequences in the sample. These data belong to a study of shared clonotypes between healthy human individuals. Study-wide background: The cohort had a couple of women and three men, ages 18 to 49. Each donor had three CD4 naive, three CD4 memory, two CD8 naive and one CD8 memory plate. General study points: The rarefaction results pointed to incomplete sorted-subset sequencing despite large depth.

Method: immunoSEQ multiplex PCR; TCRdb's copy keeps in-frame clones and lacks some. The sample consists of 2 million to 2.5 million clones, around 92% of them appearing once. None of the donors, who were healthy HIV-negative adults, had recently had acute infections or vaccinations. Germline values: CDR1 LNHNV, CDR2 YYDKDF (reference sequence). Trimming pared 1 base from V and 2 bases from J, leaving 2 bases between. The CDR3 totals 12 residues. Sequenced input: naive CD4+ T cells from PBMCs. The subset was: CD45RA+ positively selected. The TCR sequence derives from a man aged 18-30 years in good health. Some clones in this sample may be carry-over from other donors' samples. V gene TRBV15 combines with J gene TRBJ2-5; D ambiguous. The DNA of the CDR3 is TGTGCCACCAGCAGAGTGCAAGAGACCCAGTACTTC. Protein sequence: CATSRVQETQYF.